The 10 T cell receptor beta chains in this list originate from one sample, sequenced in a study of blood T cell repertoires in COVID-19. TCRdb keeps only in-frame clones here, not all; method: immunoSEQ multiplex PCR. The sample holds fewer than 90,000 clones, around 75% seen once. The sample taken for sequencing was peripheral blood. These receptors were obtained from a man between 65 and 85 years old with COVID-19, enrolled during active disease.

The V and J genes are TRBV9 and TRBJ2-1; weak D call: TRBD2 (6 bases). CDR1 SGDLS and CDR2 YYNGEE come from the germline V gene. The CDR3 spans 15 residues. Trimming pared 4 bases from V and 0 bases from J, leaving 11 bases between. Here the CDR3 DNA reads TGTGCCAGCAGCCTTGACGGGAGCTCCTACAATGAGCAGTTCTTC. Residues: CASSLDGSSYNEQFF.

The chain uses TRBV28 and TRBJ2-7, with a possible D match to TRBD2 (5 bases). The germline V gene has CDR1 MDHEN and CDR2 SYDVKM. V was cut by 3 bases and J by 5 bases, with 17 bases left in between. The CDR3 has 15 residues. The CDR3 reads CASSFLKEGSNEQYF. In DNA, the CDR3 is TGTGCCAGCAGTTTTCTAAAGGAAGGGAGCAACGAGCAGTACTTC. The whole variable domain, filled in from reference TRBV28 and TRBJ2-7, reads DVKVTQSSRYLVKRTGEKVFLECVQDMDHENMFWYRQDPGLGLRLIYFSYDVKMKEKGDIPEGYSVSREKKERFSLILESASTNQTSMYLCASSFLKEGSNEQYFGPGTRLTVT.

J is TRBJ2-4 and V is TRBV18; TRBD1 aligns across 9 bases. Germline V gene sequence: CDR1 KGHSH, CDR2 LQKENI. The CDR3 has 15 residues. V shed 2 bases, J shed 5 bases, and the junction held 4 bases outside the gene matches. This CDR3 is CASSPGTGTENIQYF. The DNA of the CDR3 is TGTGCCAGCTCACCAGGGACAGGGACTGAAAACATTCAGTACTTC.

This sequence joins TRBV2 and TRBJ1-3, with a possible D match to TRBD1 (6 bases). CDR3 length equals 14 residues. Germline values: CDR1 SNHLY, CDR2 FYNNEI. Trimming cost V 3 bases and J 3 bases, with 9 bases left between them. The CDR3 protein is CASSDQGLGNTIYF. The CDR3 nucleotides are TGTGCCAGCAGTGACCAGGGGCTTGGAAACACCATATATTTT.

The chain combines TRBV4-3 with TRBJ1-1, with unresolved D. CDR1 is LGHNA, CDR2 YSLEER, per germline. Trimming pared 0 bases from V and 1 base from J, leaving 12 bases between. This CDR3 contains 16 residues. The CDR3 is CASSQDRGGRNTEAFF. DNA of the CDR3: TGCGCCAGCAGCCAAGATCGCGGAGGGCGGAACACTGAAGCTTTCTTT.

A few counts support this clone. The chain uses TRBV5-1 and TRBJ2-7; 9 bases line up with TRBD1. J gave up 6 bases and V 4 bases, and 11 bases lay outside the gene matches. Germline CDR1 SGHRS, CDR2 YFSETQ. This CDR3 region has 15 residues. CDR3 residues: CASSAQGQGRTEQYF. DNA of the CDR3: TGCGCCAGCAGCGCCCAGGGACAGGGAAGAACCGAGCAGTACTTC. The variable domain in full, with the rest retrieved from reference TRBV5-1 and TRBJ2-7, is KAGVTQTPRYLIKTRGQQVTLSCSPISGHRSVSWYQQTPGQGLQFLFEYFSETQRNKGNFPGRFSGRQFSNSRSEMNVSTLELGDSALYLCASSAQGQGRTEQYFGPGTRLTVT.

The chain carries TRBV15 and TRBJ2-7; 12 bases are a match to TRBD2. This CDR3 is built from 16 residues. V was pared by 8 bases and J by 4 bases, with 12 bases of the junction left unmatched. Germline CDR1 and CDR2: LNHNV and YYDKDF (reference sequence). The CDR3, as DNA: TGTGCCACCGCAAAACGGACTAGCGGGATAGGGTACGAGCAGTACTTC. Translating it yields CATAKRTSGIGYEQYF.

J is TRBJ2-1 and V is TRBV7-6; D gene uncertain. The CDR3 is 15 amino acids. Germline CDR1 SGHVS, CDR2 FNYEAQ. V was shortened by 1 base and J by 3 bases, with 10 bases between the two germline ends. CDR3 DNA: TGTGCCAGCAGCTTAGGGGCCCGAAGCTACAATGAGCAGTTCTTC. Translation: CASSLGARSYNEQFF.

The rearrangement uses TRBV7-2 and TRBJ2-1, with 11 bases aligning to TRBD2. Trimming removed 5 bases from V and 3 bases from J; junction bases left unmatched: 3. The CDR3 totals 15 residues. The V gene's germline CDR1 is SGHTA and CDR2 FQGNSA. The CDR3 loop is CASSVTSGIYNEQFF. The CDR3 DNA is TGTGCCAGCAGCGTGACTAGCGGGATCTACAATGAGCAGTTCTTC.

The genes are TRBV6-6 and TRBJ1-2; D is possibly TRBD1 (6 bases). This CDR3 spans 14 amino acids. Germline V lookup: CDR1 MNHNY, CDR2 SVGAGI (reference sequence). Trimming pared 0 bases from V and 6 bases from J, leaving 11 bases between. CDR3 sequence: CASSYSGDTDGYTF. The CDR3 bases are TGTGCCAGCAGTTACTCCGGGGACACGGATGGCTACACCTTC.